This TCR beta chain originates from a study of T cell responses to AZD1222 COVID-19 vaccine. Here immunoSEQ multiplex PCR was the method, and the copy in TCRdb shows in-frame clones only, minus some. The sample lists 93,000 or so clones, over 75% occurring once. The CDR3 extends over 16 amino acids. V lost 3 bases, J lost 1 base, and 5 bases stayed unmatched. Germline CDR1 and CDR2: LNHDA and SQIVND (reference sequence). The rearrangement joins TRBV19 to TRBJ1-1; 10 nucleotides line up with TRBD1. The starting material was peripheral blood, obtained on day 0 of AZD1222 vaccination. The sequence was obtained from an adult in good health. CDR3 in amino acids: CASSIWDRGPNTEAFF. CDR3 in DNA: TGTGCCAGTAGTATTTGGGACAGGGGACCGAACACTGAAGCTTTCTTT.